This passage covers 21 T cell receptor beta chains from one sample sequenced in a study of siplizumab effects on memory and regulatory T cells. The assay was immunoSEQ multiplex PCR, and TCRdb's table has in-frame clones only and misses some. The sample lists tens of thousands of clones, around 89% occurring once. Sequenced: naive CD4+ T cells sorted from blood. All receptors come from a human donor in good health.

The chain uses TRBV5-6 and TRBJ2-5; no clear D. This CDR3 comprises 12 residues. CDR1 and CDR2 (germline): SGHDT, YYEEEE. V gave up 4 bases and J gave up 1 base, with 5 bases separating them. The CDR3 DNA reads TGTGCCAGCAGCCGCTCCCAAGAGACCCAGTACTTC. This translates into CASSRSQETQYF.

This rearrangement joins TRBV7-2 to TRBJ2-3, with D perhaps matching TRBD2 (5 bases). The CDR3 spans 14 residues. Germline loops: CDR1 SGHTA, CDR2 FQGNSA. Trimming removed 8 bases at V and 1 base at J, with 13 bases between. The CDR3 coding sequence is TGTGCCAGCCCCGCGGGCTGGGGCACAGATACGCAGTATTTT. Residues: CASPAGWGTDTQYF.

The chain combines TRBV18 with TRBJ1-2; 9 bases are shared with TRBD1. The CDR3 is 14 amino acids. The V gene's germline CDR1 is KGHSH and CDR2 LQKENI. V was clipped by 8 bases and J by 5 bases; unmatched bases: 9. The CDR3 is CASGAGQGIYGYTF. As DNA, the CDR3 is TGTGCCAGCGGGGCGGGACAGGGCATATATGGCTACACCTTC.

To note about this clone: The identical CDR3 is also encoded by other nucleotide sequences in the sample. The chain carries TRBV4-1 and TRBJ2-7; TRBD1 is a possible D gene (5 bases). This CDR3 is 15 amino acids long. Germline V gene data show CDR1 as MGHRA and CDR2 as YSYEKL. Between the trimmed V and J ends, which lost 0 bases and 0 bases, there was a span of 9 bases. In DNA, the CDR3 is TGCGCCAGCAGCCAAGATAGGGGAAGCTCCTACGAGCAGTACTTC. Translated: CASSQDRGSSYEQYF.

The V and J genes are TRBV7-9 and TRBJ2-1; 7 bases agree with TRBD1. The V and J ends lost 11 bases and 10 bases, in that order; junction bases with no gene match: 17. Germline assignment: CDR1 SEHNR and CDR2 FQNEAQ (reference sequence). This CDR3 region has 14 residues. The CDR3 reads CAGRSGQNRGEQFF. CDR3 bases: TGTGCCGGCCGCTCGGGACAGAACAGGGGCGAGCAGTTCTTC.

This rearrangement joins TRBV10-3 to TRBJ1-4; 8 bases map to TRBD1. Germline CDR1 ENHRY, CDR2 SYGVKD. The CDR3 covers 14 residues. V was pared by 2 bases and J by 10 bases, with 6 bases of the junction left unmatched. Here the CDR3 DNA reads TGTGCCATCAGTGAGAAACAGGGGGACGGAAAACTGTTTTTT. Amino acids: CAISEKQGDGKLFF.

This chain connects TRBV6-6 to TRBJ2-7; D ambiguous. CDR1 MNHNY and CDR2 SVGAGI come from the germline V gene (reference sequence). The V end lost 5 bases, the J end lost 2 bases, and 7 bases lay between the germline ends. CDR3 length: 12 residues. The CDR3 sequence is CASSGYPYEQYF. CDR3 in DNA: TGTGCCAGCAGTGGTTACCCCTACGAGCAGTACTTC.

V is TRBV5-1 and J is TRBJ2-3, with D perhaps being TRBD1 or TRBD2 (5 bases each). Per germline, CDR1 SGHRS and CDR2 YFSETQ. The V end was cut by 1 base, the J end by 4 bases, with 7 bases between. This CDR3 has 13 amino acids. The CDR3 region has the DNA TGCGCCAGCAGCTTGACGGGGCCAGATACGCAGTATTTT. Translated, it gives CASSLTGPDTQYF.

The rearrangement uses TRBV6-5 and TRBJ2-2; unclear D gene. V was trimmed by 1 base and J by 6 bases, leaving 6 bases between them. The CDR3 totals 13 residues. Germline V gene lookup returns CDR1 MNHEY and CDR2 SVGAGI. The CDR3 loop is CASSYFAPGELFF. CDR3 nucleotides: TGTGCCAGCAGTTACTTTGCCCCCGGGGAGCTGTTTTTT.

CDR3 loop: CASSAGRPRNRRDDGYTF. The CDR3 nucleotides read TGTGCCAGCAGTGCAGGGAGGCCCCGTAACCGGCGGGACGATGGCTACACCTTC. V and J are TRBV25-1 and TRBJ1-2; possible D gene TRBD1, 5 bases. The germline CDR1 and CDR2 sequences are MGHDK and SYGVNS. The germline V and J ends were trimmed by 4 bases and 6 bases, with 27 bases remaining between them. This CDR3 has 18 residues.

This chain links TRBV27 with TRBJ1-4; a possible D gene is TRBD1 (6 bases). Germline loops: CDR1 MNHEY, CDR2 SMNVEV (reference sequence). CDR3 length: 14 amino acids. V lost 7 bases and J 6 bases, leaving 15 bases between the germline ends. Here the CDR3 reads CASMGGQGYEKLFF. The CDR3 nucleotides are TGTGCCAGCATGGGGGGGCAGGGGTATGAAAAACTGTTTTTT.

J is TRBJ2-1 and V is TRBV5-4; TRBD2 matches 10 bases. V dropped 4 bases and J dropped 3; count of bases not matched to a gene: 4. This CDR3 has 15 amino acids. The germline V gene encodes CDR1 SGHNT and CDR2 YYREEE (reference sequence). CDR3 bases: TGTGCCAGCAGCCCCGGACTAGCGGACTACAATGAGCAGTTCTTC. Translated: CASSPGLADYNEQFF.

The chain is built from TRBV6-5 and TRBJ1-5; tentatively, D is TRBD1 (6 bases). The CDR3 has 14 residues. Germline values: CDR1 MNHEY, CDR2 SVGAGI. Trimming stripped 5 bases from V and 5 bases from J, with 13 bases between. DNA for the CDR3: TGTGCCAGCAGTCCGAGGGGGACCCATCAGCCCCAGCATTTT. This gives the protein CASSPRGTHQPQHF.

V is TRBV6-1 and J is TRBJ2-7; 7 bases fit TRBD2. CDR3 length equals 15 residues. Germline values: CDR1 MNHNS, CDR2 SASEGT. V was pared by 0 bases and J by 3 bases, with 5 bases of the junction left unmatched. Here the CDR3 DNA reads TGTGCCAGCAGTGAAGCCGGGACTAAGTTCTACGAGCAGTACTTC. It encodes CASSEAGTKFYEQYF.

V gene TRBV19 combines with J gene TRBJ2-4; D possibly uses TRBD1 or TRBD2 (7 bases each). The V and J ends lost 9 bases and 9 bases respectively, with 21 bases between them. Per the germline V gene, CDR1 is LNHDA and CDR2 is SQIVND (reference sequence). This CDR3 spans 14 amino acids. In nucleotides, the CDR3 is TGTGCCAGCTCAGGGGGAGGGGGCGCCGCCATTCAGTACTTC. Translated, it gives CASSGGGGAAIQYF.

The chain links TRBV27 to TRBJ2-3; D remains ambiguous. Germline V gene sequence: CDR1 MNHEY, CDR2 SMNVEV (reference sequence). The V and J ends lost 6 bases and 6 bases respectively, with 13 bases between them. The CDR3 covers 13 residues. CDR3: CASSPYGRDTQYF. In DNA, the CDR3 is TGTGCCAGCAGCCCCTATGGTCGGGATACGCAGTATTTT.

V is TRBV2 and J is TRBJ1-1; D not resolved. Germline values: CDR1 SNHLY, CDR2 FYNNEI. The length of the CDR3 is 14 residues. The germline V and J ends were trimmed by 6 bases and 1 base, with 12 bases remaining between them. Here the CDR3 DNA reads TGTGCCAGCAGCTCTGTACGGGCGAACACTGAAGCTTTCTTT. Translating it yields CASSSVRANTEAFF.

This chain connects TRBV5-4 to TRBJ2-7; 7 positions agree with TRBD2. Unmatched junction bases numbered 12, after V lost 3 bases and J lost 6 bases. This CDR3 is built from 15 residues. Germline CDR1 reads SGHNT; CDR2 reads YYREEE (reference sequence). The chain's CDR3 is CASSSGTSASSEQYF. CDR3 nucleotide sequence: TGTGCCAGCAGCTCCGGTACTAGCGCCTCATCCGAGCAGTACTTC.

The chain uses TRBV18 and TRBJ1-1; D unclear. The CDR3 is 14 residues long. Trimming shortened V by 6 bases and J by 1 base, and 12 bases separated the two germline ends. Germline CDR1 KGHSH, CDR2 LQKENI. CDR3 sequence (DNA): TGTGCCAGCTCCCCATCGGACGGGAACACTGAAGCTTTCTTT. This encodes CASSPSDGNTEAFF.

The genes are TRBV30 and TRBJ2-7, with TRBD2 matching 7 bases. CDR1 and CDR2 from the germline V gene are GTSNPN and SVGIG (reference sequence). The length of the CDR3 is 14 residues. V trimming: 5 bases; J trimming: 0 bases; junction bases outside the gene matches: 7. CDR3 protein: CAWAEGGSSYEQYF. Here the CDR3 DNA reads TGTGCCTGGGCCGAGGGCGGGAGCTCCTACGAGCAGTACTTC.

The CDR3 DNA follows: TGCGCCAGCACAAACGGGGCAAGGATGAACACTGAAGCTTTCTTT. Its protein is CASTNGARMNTEAFF. The chain employs TRBV5-1 and TRBJ1-1; maybe TRBD1 (5 bases). CDR1 and CDR2 (germline): SGHRS, YFSETQ. The CDR3 runs 15 residues. V was cut by 6 bases and J by 0 bases, with 15 bases left in between.